This T cell receptor beta chain came from a study of technical replicates of blood from a handful of donors (dated by TCRdb to the late 2010s). The receptor library was made with the immunoSEQ multiplex PCR assay. TCRdb retrieved this table from immuneACCESS and kept in-frame rearrangements only. Not all clones are present; in checked studies, unresolved V genes account for under half, and no reason is known for the remainder. This sample is represented by 65,000 to 95,000 clones; 65% to 90% of them were singletons. 4.8% of the sample is held by the ten biggest clonotypes. This clone occurred a few times. Its antigen remains undetermined. Base-call qualities are not available, and no considerably larger clone is one nucleotide away. This receptor was identified in a human donor in good health. Some clones in this sample may be carry-over from other donors' samples. The sequencing sample was made of PBMCs.

The CDR3 sequence is CASSPAPGQGYGYTF. In nucleotide form, the sequence is TGTGCCAGCAGCCCAGCCCCGGGACAGGGGTATGGCTACACCTTC. The sequence joins TRBV5-6 to TRBJ1-2; 10 of the junction bases match TRBD1. CDR1 and CDR2, per the germline V gene, are SGHDT and YYEEEE. The CDR3 goes from the cysteine to the phenylalanine over 15 residues. Only the CDR3 portion is preserved as DNA: 45 bases, with reading frame beginning at the first base. V is cut back by 4 bases and J by 5 bases, with 8 bases in the junction unmatched.